The 6 T cell receptor beta chains below all came from one sample that was sequenced in a study of blood T cell repertoires in COVID-19. Assay: immunoSEQ multiplex PCR; the TCRdb copy retains only in-frame clones and omits some. This table holds 99,000 or so clones, 65% to 80% found once. Sequences were obtained from peripheral blood. The receptors derive from a woman aged 65 to 85 with acute or convalescent COVID-19.

The V gene is TRBV20-1, the J gene TRBJ1-2; TRBD1 is a possible D gene (5 bases). V lost 7 bases and J 6 bases, leaving 12 bases between the germline ends. The CDR3 has 11 amino acids. The V gene's germline CDR1 is DFQATT and CDR2 SNEGSKA (reference sequence). The CDR3 DNA follows: TGCAGTGAAGGGGCGGGGGATGGCTACACCTTC. It is translated as CSEGAGDGYTF.

The chain carries TRBV25-1 and TRBJ2-7, with 7 positions matching TRBD2. Germline V lookup: CDR1 MGHDK, CDR2 SYGVNS. There are 14 residues in the CDR3. J was trimmed by 3 bases and V by 4 bases; bases with no gene match: 6. This chain's CDR3 is CASSAGRKGYEQYF. Written as DNA, the CDR3 is TGTGCCAGCAGTGCCGGGAGGAAAGGCTACGAGCAGTACTTC.

V and J are TRBV5-3 and TRBJ1-4; a possible D gene is TRBD1 (5 bases). TRBV5-3 is recorded as an ORF, its role being uncertain. V dropped 2 bases and J dropped 8 bases, with 22 bases sitting between them. The CDR3 has 17 amino acids. In DNA, the CDR3 is TGTGCCAGAAGCTTCTTGCAGGGTATCTGGGCAGAGGAAAAACTGTTTTTT. Its translation: CARSFLQGIWAEEKLFF.

The CDR3 region is CASSPPQTPSTDTQYF. CDR3 in DNA: TGTGCCAGCTCACCACCTCAGACACCTAGCACAGATACGCAGTATTTT. The J gene is TRBJ2-3, the V gene TRBV18, with no clear D. V gave up 0 bases and J gave up 0 bases, with 10 bases separating them. This CDR3 region has 16 residues. Germline V lookup: CDR1 KGHSH, CDR2 LQKENI.

The chain uses TRBV9 and TRBJ2-1; tentative D call: TRBD2 (6 bases). The ends were cut back, 2 bases at V and 4 bases at J, with 28 bases in the middle. CDR3 length equals 20 residues. Germline V gives CDR1 SGDLS, CDR2 YYNGEE. The CDR3, as DNA: TGTGCCAGCAGCGTTCGGGGGACCTCTTGGACAAGTCCCAAATACAATGAGCAGTTCTTC. It translates to CASSVRGTSWTSPKYNEQFF.

The V and J genes are TRBV20-1 and TRBJ2-1; D remains unclear. The germline V gene encodes CDR1 DFQATT and CDR2 SNEGSKA (reference sequence). The CDR3 loop spans 10 amino acids. V was clipped by 5 bases and J by 9 bases, with 8 bases between them. CDR3 sequence: CSAGRSEQFF. In DNA form, the CDR3 reads TGCAGTGCTGGTAGAAGTGAGCAGTTCTTC.